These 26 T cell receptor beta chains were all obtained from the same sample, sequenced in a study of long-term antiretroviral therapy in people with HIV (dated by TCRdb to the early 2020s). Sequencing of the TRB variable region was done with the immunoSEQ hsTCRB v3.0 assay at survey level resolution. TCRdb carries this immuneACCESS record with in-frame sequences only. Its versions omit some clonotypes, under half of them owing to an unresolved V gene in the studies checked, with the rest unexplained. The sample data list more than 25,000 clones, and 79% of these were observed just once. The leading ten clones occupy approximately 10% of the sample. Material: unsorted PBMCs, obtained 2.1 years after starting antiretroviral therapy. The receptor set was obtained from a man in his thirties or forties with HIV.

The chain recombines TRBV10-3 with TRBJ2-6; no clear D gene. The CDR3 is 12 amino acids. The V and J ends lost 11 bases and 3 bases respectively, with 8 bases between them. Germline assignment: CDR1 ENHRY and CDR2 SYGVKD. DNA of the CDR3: TGTGCCGCGGTTGGTGGGGCCAACGTCCTGACTTTC. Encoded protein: CAAVGGANVLTF.

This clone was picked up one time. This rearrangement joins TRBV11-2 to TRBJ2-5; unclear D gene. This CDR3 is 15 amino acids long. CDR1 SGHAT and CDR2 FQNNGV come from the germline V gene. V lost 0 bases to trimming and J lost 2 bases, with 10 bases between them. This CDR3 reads CASSLDLGQQETQYF. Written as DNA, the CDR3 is TGTGCCAGCAGCTTAGATCTAGGGCAGCAAGAGACCCAGTACTTC.

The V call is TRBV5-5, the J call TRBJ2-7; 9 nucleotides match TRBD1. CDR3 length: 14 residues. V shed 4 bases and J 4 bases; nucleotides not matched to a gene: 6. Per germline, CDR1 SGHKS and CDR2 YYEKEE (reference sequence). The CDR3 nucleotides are TGTGCCAGCAGCCTCGGGACAGGGAAATACGAGCAGTACTTC. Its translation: CASSLGTGKYEQYF.

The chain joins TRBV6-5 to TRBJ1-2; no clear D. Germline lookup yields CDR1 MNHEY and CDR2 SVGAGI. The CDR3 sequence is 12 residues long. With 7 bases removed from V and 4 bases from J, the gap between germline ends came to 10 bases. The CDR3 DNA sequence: TGTGCCAGCAAAGAGGGTAGCTATGGCTACACCTTC. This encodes CASKEGSYGYTF.

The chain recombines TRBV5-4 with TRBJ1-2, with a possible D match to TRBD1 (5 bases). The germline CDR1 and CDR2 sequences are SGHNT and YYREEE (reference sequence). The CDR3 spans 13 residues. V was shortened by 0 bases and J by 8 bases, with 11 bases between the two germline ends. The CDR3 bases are TGTGCCAGCAGCTTGGGCGGGGCCCTCGGCTACACCTTC. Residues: CASSLGGALGYTF.

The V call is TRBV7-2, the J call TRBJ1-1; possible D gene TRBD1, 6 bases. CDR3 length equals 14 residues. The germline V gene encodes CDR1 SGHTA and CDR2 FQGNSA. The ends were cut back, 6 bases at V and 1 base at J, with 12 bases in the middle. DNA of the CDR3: TGTGCCAGCAGACAATCGACAGGGAACACTGAAGCTTTCTTT. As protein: CASRQSTGNTEAFF. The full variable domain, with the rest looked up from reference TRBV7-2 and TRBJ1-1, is GAGVSQSPSNKVTEKGKDVELRCDPISGHTALYWYRQSLGQGLEFLIYFQGNSAPDKSGLPSDRFSAERTGGSVSTLTIQRTQQEDSAVYLCASRQSTGNTEAFFGQGTRLTVV.

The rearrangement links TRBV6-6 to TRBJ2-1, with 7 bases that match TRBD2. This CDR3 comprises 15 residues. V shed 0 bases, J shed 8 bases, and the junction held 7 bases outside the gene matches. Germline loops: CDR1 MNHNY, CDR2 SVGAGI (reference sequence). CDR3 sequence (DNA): TGTGCCAGCAGTTACTCCGAGGGGAGGGTTGATGAGCAGTTCTTC. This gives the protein CASSYSEGRVDEQFF.

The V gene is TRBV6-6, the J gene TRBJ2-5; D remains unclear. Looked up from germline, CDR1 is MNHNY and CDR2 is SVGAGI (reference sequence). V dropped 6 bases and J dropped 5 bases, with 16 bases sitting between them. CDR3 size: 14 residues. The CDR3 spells CASSPIGYRETQYF. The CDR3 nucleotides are TGTGCCAGCAGCCCGATCGGGTATAGGGAGACCCAGTACTTC.

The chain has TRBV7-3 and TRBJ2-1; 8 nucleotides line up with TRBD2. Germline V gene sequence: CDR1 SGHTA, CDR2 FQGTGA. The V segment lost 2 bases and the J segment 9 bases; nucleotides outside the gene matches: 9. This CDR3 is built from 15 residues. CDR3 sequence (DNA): TGTGCCAGCAGCTTACGTCGGGGGGGCTCGGGTGAGCAGTTCTTC. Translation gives CASSLRRGGSGEQFF.

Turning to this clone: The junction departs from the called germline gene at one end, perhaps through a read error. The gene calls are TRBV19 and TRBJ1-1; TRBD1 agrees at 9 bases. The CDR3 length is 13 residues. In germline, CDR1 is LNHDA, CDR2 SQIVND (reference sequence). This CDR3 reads CASRDRVKTEAFF. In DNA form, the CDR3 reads TGTGCCAGTCGGGACAGGGTGAAGACTGAAGCTTTCTTT.

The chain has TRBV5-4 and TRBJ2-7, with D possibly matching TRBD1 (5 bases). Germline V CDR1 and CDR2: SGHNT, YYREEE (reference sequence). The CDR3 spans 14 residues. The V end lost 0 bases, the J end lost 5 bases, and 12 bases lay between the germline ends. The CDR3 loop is CASSLDQGRDEQYF. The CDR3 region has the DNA TGTGCCAGCAGCTTGGACCAGGGCAGAGACGAGCAGTACTTC.

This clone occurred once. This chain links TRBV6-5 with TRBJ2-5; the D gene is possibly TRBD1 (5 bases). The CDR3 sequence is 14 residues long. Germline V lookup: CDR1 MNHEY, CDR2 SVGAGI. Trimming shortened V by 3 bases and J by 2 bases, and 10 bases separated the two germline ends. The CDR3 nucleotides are TGTGCCAGCAGTTATTTCCAGGGACAAGAGACCCAGTACTTC. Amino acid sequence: CASSYFQGQETQYF.

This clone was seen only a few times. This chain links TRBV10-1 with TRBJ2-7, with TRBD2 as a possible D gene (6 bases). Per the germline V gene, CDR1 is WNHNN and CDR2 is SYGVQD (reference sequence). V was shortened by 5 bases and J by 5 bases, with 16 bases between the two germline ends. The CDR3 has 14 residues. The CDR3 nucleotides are TGCGCCAGCAGTCTATCCGGGAGCAGGGACGAGCAGTACTTC. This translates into CASSLSGSRDEQYF.

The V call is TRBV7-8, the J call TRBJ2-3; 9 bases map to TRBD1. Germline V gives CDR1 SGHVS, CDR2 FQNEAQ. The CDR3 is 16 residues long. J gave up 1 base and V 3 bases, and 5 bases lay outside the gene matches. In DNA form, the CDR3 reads TGTGCCAGCAGCTTGGGACAGGGCATCGGCACAGATACGCAGTATTTT. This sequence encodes CASSLGQGIGTDTQYF.

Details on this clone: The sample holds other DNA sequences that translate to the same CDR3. The CDR3 protein is CASSQGWGSYEQYF. CDR3 DNA: TGTGCCAGCAGCCAAGGGTGGGGCTCCTACGAGCAGTACTTC. V gene TRBV14 combines with J gene TRBJ2-7; D remains ambiguous. Germline V gene sequence: CDR1 SGHDN, CDR2 FVKESK. The V end was cut by 1 base, the J end by 0 bases, with 7 bases between. This CDR3 region has 14 residues.

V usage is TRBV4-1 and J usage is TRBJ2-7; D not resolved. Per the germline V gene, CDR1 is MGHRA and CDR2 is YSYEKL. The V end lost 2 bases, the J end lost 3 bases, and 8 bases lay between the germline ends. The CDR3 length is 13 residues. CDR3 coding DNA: TGCGCCAGCAGCCAACACATCAACTACGAGCAGTACTTC. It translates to CASSQHINYEQYF.

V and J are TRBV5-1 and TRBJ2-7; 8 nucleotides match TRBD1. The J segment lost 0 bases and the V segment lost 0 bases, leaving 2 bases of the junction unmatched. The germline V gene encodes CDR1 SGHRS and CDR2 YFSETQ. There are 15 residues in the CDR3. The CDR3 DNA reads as TGCGCCAGCAGCTTGGGACAGGGGAGCTCCTACGAGCAGTACTTC. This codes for CASSLGQGSSYEQYF.

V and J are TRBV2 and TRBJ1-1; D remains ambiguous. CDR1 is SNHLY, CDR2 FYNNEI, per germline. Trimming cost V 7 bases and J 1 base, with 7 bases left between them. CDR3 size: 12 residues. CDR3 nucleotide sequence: TGTGCCAGCATCAGATCGAACACTGAAGCTTTCTTT. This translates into CASIRSNTEAFF. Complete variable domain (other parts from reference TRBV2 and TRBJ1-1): EPEVTQTPSHQVTQMGQEVILRCVPISNHLYFYWYRQILGQKVEFLVSFYNNEISEKSEIFDDQFSVERPDGSNFTLKIRSTKLEDSAMYFCASIRSNTEAFFGQGTRLTVV.

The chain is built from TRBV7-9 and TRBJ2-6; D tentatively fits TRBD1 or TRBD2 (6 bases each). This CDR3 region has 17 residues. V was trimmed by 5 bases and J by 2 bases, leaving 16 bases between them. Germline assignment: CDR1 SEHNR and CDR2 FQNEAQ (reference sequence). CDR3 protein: CASSLPSGATGANVLTF. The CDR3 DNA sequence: TGTGCCAGCAGCCTCCCTTCGGGGGCGACTGGGGCCAACGTCCTGACTTTC.

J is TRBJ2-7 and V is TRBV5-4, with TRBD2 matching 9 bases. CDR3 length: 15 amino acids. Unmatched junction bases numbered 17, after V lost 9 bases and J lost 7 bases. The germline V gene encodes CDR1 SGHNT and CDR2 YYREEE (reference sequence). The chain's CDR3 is CATSRVAGGPEEQYF. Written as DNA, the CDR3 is TGTGCCACCTCAAGGGTGGCGGGAGGGCCGGAGGAGCAGTACTTC.

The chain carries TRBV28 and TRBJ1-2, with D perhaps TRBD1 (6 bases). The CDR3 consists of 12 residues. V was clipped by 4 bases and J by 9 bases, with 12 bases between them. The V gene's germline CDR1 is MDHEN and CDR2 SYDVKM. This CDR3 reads CASSSQGLRYTF. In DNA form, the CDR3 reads TGTGCCAGCAGTTCACAGGGTCTTCGCTACACCTTC.

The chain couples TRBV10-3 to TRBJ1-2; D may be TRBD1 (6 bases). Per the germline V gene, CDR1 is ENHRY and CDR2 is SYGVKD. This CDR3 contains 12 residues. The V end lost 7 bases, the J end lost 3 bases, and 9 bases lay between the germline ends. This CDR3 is CAITPGDYGYTF. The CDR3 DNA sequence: TGTGCCATCACCCCAGGGGACTATGGCTACACCTTC.

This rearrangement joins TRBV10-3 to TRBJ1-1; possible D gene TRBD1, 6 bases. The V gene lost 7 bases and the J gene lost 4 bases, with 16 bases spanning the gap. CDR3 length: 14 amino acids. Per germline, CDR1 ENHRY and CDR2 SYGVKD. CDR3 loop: CAIKTGGAATEAFF. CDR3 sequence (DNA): TGTGCCATCAAAACGGGGGGCGCTGCCACTGAAGCTTTCTTT.

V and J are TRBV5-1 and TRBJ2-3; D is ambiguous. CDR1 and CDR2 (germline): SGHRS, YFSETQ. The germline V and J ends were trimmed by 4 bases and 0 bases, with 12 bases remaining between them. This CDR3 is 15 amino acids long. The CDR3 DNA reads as TGCGCCAGCAGCCTACGTCAGGACAGCACAGATACGCAGTATTTT. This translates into CASSLRQDSTDTQYF.

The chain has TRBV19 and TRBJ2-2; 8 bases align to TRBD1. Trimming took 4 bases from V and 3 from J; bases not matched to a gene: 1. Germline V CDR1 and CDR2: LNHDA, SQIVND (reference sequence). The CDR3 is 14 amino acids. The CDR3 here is CASSTGGDTGELFF. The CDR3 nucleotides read TGTGCCAGTAGTACAGGGGGCGACACCGGGGAGCTGTTTTTT.

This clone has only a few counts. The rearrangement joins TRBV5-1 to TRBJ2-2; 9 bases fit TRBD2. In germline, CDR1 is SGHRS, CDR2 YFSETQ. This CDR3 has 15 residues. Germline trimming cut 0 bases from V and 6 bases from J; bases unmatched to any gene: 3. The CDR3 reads CASSLEGLAAGELFF. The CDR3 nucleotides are TGCGCCAGCAGCTTGGAGGGACTAGCTGCCGGGGAGCTGTTTTTT.